These 17 T cell receptor beta chains share one sample of origin, sequenced in a study of T-cell memory formation after mild COVID-19. TCRdb ran MiXCR on the 5' RACE reads and lists one entry per CDR3 protein. The data contain roughly 150,000 distinct CDR3 sequences, 10% to 15% of them singletons. The sequenced sample consisted of PBMCs or a T cell subset sorted from them (not recorded which). All receptors come from a man younger than 35 who had mild COVID-19 (a few samples of this study predate the infection). Cell type and time point are not known.

This clonotype was observed a handful of times. This chain connects TRBV12-3 or TRBV12-4 to TRBJ2-2, with a possible D match to TRBD1 (6 bases). The V end lost 3 bases, the J end lost 0 bases, and 17 bases lay between the germline ends. The CDR3 sequence is 18 residues long. This CDR3 is CASSFHPTGHANTGELFF. The CDR3 DNA sequence: TGTGCCAGCAGTTTCCATCCGACAGGCCACGCGAACACCGGGGAGCTGTTTTTT.

The chain recombines TRBV6-5 with TRBJ1-2, with D possibly matching TRBD1 (6 bases). The CDR3 consists of 15 residues. The V and J ends lost 4 bases and 0 bases respectively, with 12 bases between them. Germline loops: CDR1 MNHEY, CDR2 SVGAGI. CDR3 residues: CASSFSTGANYGYTF. DNA of the CDR3: TGTGCCAGCAGTTTTTCGACAGGCGCTAACTATGGCTACACCTTC.

This clonotype appeared a few times. The genes are TRBV5-1 and TRBJ2-2; D perhaps matches TRBD1 (6 bases). The CDR3 loop spans 14 amino acids. Trimming cost V 7 bases and J 5 bases, with 15 bases left between them. Germline CDR1 and CDR2: SGHRS and YFSETQ. The CDR3 bases are TGCGCCAGCCGGGACGGCCAGGGGACCGGGGAGCTGTTTTTT. This sequence encodes CASRDGQGTGELFF.

The genes are TRBV7-9 and TRBJ1-3; no clear D gene. This CDR3 region has 16 residues. Per germline, CDR1 SEHNR and CDR2 FQNEAQ (reference sequence). Deletions cut 2 bases from V and 1 base from J, with 12 bases between. The CDR3 here is CASSLHDVLSGNTIYF. The DNA for the CDR3 is TGTGCCAGCAGCTTACACGACGTCCTGTCTGGAAACACCATATATTTT.

The chain has TRBV6-5 and TRBJ1-1, with unresolved D. Trimming cost V 7 bases and J 4 bases, with 16 bases left between them. This CDR3 is built from 14 residues. CDR1 is MNHEY and CDR2 is SVGAGI in the germline V gene. DNA of the CDR3: TGTGCCAGCACCCCGGCCCCCTTCGGCACTGAAGCTTTCTTT. It specifies CASTPAPFGTEAFF.

V is TRBV7-9 and J is TRBJ2-5; 7 bases fit TRBD1. V gave up 3 bases and J gave up 7 bases; unmatched junction bases: 5. This CDR3 is built from 13 residues. Germline-derived CDR1 and CDR2 are SEHNR and FQNEAQ (reference sequence). CDR3 nucleotide sequence: TGTGCCAGCAGCTTCGAGGGGGCGGGGACCCAGTACTTC. As protein: CASSFEGAGTQYF.

This clonotype was recorded a few times. The V gene is TRBV5-1, the J gene TRBJ2-5; weak D call: TRBD2 (7 bases). The CDR3 covers 15 residues. CDR1 SGHRS and CDR2 YFSETQ come from the germline V gene. Deletions cut 1 base from V and 5 bases from J, with 15 bases between. The DNA for the CDR3 is TGCGCCAGCAGCTTGTTAGGGGGGGCCACGGAGACCCAGTACTTC. It is translated as CASSLLGGATETQYF. The full variable domain, rest sourced from reference TRBV5-1 and TRBJ2-5, is KAGVTQTPRYLIKTRGQQVTLSCSPISGHRSVSWYQQTPGQGLQFLFEYFSETQRNKGNFPGRFSGRQFSNSRSEMNVSTLELGDSALYLCASSLLGGATETQYFGPGTRLLVL.

The chain couples TRBV12-3 or TRBV12-4 to TRBJ2-5; a weak D match, TRBD1 (6 bases). Trimming removed 4 bases at V and 5 bases at J, with 11 bases between. This CDR3 contains 13 residues. CDR3 amino acids: CASSSQGPETQYF. The CDR3 DNA is TGTGCCAGCAGTTCCCAGGGGCCGGAGACCCAGTACTTC.

The chain links TRBV7-9 to TRBJ1-4; the D gene is possibly TRBD1 (6 bases). This CDR3 has 14 residues. The germline gives CDR1 SEHNR, CDR2 FQNEAQ (reference sequence). With 4 bases removed from V and 6 bases from J, the gap between germline ends came to 12 bases. CDR3 DNA sequence: TGTGCCAGCAGCTCACAGGGAGGGGATGAAAAACTGTTTTTT. Translated: CASSSQGGDEKLFF.

This clonotype has only a few counts. The genes are TRBV4-2 and TRBJ1-5; D is possibly TRBD1 (6 bases). V was pared by 0 bases and J by 7 bases, with 16 bases between. This CDR3 has 16 amino acids. The germline gives CDR1 LGHNA, CDR2 YNFKEQ. The CDR3 DNA follows: TGTGCCAGCAGCCAAGATTTGTTAGGGGGGCGGCAGCCCCAGCATTTT. It translates to CASSQDLLGGRQPQHF.

The chain recombines TRBV6-1 with TRBJ1-2; 10 bases line up with TRBD1. This CDR3 spans 14 amino acids. Germline CDR1 is MNHNS and CDR2 is SASEGT. J was trimmed by 4 bases and V by 4 bases; bases with no gene match: 3. This CDR3 reads CASSGQGARYGYTF. CDR3 in DNA: TGTGCCAGCAGTGGACAGGGGGCGCGCTATGGCTACACCTTC.

This clonotype was counted between two and nine times. The CDR3 protein is CSAPIPLGRGEKLFF. The CDR3 bases are TGCAGTGCCCCTATTCCTCTGGGACGGGGTGAAAAACTGTTTTTT. This sequence joins TRBV20-1 and TRBJ1-4; D possibly corresponds to TRBD1 (5 bases). CDR3 length: 15 amino acids. Per the germline V gene, CDR1 is DFQATT and CDR2 is SNEGSKA (reference sequence). Trimming stripped 6 bases from V and 7 bases from J, with 21 bases between.

This clonotype showed up just a few times. V usage is TRBV20-1 and J usage is TRBJ1-1, with D perhaps TRBD1 (5 bases). The CDR3 is made up of 14 amino acids. V gave up 5 bases and J gave up 8 bases, with 21 bases separating them. The germline V gene encodes CDR1 DFQATT and CDR2 SNEGSKA (reference sequence). In DNA form, the CDR3 reads TGCAGTGCTCAAAGTCCTGCCAGGGCAAGGGAAGCTTTCTTT. Translation gives CSAQSPARAREAFF.

This clonotype was recorded at least ten times. The V call is TRBV7-9, the J call TRBJ2-5; D gene uncertain. Germline lookup yields CDR1 SEHNR and CDR2 FQNEAQ (reference sequence). The V end lost 2 bases, the J end lost 5 bases, and 9 bases lay between the germline ends. The CDR3 contains 13 residues. DNA of the CDR3: TGTGCCAGCAGCTTAAGGCCCCGGGAGACCCAGTACTTC. Translation: CASSLRPRETQYF.

This clonotype came up a few times. The chain has TRBV29-1 and TRBJ2-3; D is uncertain. Trimming pared 4 bases from V and 6 bases from J, leaving 14 bases between. The germline V gene encodes CDR1 SQVTM and CDR2 ANQGSEA. This CDR3 spans 13 amino acids. The DNA for the CDR3 is TGCAGCGTTGCCCCGGATTCGGCGGATACGCAGTATTTT. Residues: CSVAPDSADTQYF.

V gene TRBV3-1 combines with J gene TRBJ2-2; D not resolved. Germline V gives CDR1 LGHDT, CDR2 YNNKEL (reference sequence). Trimming took off 0 bases at V and 0 bases at J, with 14 bases between the two ends. This CDR3 spans 18 amino acids. The CDR3 DNA follows: TGTGCCAGCAGCCAAGATAAGTTCGGCCGGGCGAACACCGGGGAGCTGTTTTTT. Protein sequence: CASSQDKFGRANTGELFF. The full variable domain, in which reference TRBV3-1 and TRBJ2-2 provide the parts outside the CDR3, is DTAVSQTPKYLVTQMGNDKSIKCEQNLGHDTMYWYKQDSKKFLKIMFSYNNKELIINETVPNRFSPKSPDKAHLNLHINSLELGDSAVYFCASSQDKFGRANTGELFFGEGSRLTVL.

The chain recombines TRBV5-1 with TRBJ2-5; possibly TRBD1 or TRBD2 for D (7 bases each). Trimming cost V 4 bases and J 4 bases, with 14 bases left between them. The CDR3 totals 14 residues. CDR1 and CDR2 (germline): SGHRS, YFSETQ. The DNA for the CDR3 is TGCGCCAGCAGCGTCACAGGGGAGGGAGAGACCCAGTACTTC. Translating gives CASSVTGEGETQYF.